The source of this T cell receptor beta chain is a study of cytomegalovirus exposure and HLA in healthy donors. Regarding the study as a whole: Diagnosis of cytomegalovirus status made by the classifier reportedly showed high specificity and sensitivity.

With V trimmed by 2 bases and J by 10 bases, 8 bases remained unmatched. The CDR3 totals 15 residues. Germline-derived CDR1 and CDR2 are GTSNPN and SVGIG (reference sequence). The PCR had 60 Vbeta and 13 Jbeta primers. Sequenced by immunoSEQ multiplex PCR; TCRdb stores in-frame clones only, minus some. The table includes about 90,000 clones, more than 80% detected once. As concerns this clone: What it binds is unknown.

The J gene is TRBJ1-6, the V gene TRBV30, with 10 bases aligning to TRBD1. Material: PBMCs. This TCR was sampled from a man between 18 and 29 years old in good health and CMV-seronegative. CDR3 coding DNA: TGTGCCTGGAGTCCACCGGGACAGGGGAAATCACCCCTCCACTTT. Its protein is CAWSPPGQGKSPLHF.